One sample yielded the 27 T cell receptor beta chains listed below, sequenced in a study of T cells after yellow fever vaccination. TCRdb reanalysed the 5' RACE reads using MiXCR and keeps one entry per CDR3 protein. The sample comprises around 320,000 distinct CDR3 sequences, 8.7% of which are singletons, and about 3% rests with the top ten. Sequenced here: CD4+ T cells sorted from PBMCs, sampled 5 days after the yellow fever booster vaccination. The source of these receptors is a man between 18 and 29 years old who received the YFV17D yellow fever vaccine.

The rearrangement uses TRBV6-5 and TRBJ1-1; D is ambiguous. The ends were cut back, 2 bases at V and 5 bases at J, with 15 bases in the middle. Per germline, CDR1 MNHEY and CDR2 SVGAGI. This CDR3 region has 15 residues. CDR3 DNA: TGTGCCAGCAGTTACCGACCGGGAGGAGGGACTGAAGCTTTCTTT. Amino acids: CASSYRPGGGTEAFF.

This clonotype was seen a handful of times. This rearrangement joins TRBV5-6 to TRBJ2-5; 12 positions agree with TRBD2. CDR3 size: 18 residues. Per the germline V gene, CDR1 is SGHDT and CDR2 is YYEEEE. V lost 2 bases to trimming and J lost 4 bases; unmatched junction nucleotides: 12. The chain's CDR3 is CASSLLAGGRYVGETQYF. In DNA, the CDR3 is TGTGCCAGCAGCTTACTAGCGGGGGGACGCTACGTGGGAGAGACCCAGTACTTC.

The CDR3 is CASSLNRNVNEQFF. CDR3 bases: TGTGCCAGCAGCTTAAATCGGAACGTGAATGAGCAGTTCTTC. This chain joins TRBV7-3 and TRBJ2-1; D remains unclear. V lost 1 base and J lost 7, with 11 bases in between. CDR3 length: 14 amino acids. CDR1 and CDR2 from the germline V gene are SGHTA and FQGTGA.

V is TRBV6-5 and J is TRBJ1-1, with 10 nucleotides matching TRBD1. This CDR3 is 17 amino acids long. Germline V gene lookup returns CDR1 MNHEY and CDR2 SVGAGI. The junction had 11 bases not matched to a gene; V was cut back by 6 bases and J by 1 base. The CDR3 DNA reads as TGTGCCAGCAGACTTAATCTGTGGACAGGGGGGAACACTGAAGCTTTCTTT. It specifies CASRLNLWTGGNTEAFF.

CDR3 DNA sequence: TGTGCCAGCAGCCCCTCTCGGAGTATTGAACACGAGCAGTACTTC. Translated, it gives CASSPSRSIEHEQYF. The chain has TRBV7-9 and TRBJ2-7; no firm D call. The CDR3 covers 15 residues. Germline V lookup: CDR1 SEHNR, CDR2 FQNEAQ (reference sequence). Trimming cost V 5 bases and J 5 bases, with 19 bases left between them. Supplemented by reference TRBV7-9 and TRBJ2-7, the full variable domain reads DTGVSQNPRHKITKRGQNVTFRCDPISEHNRLYWYRQTLGQGPEFLTYFQNEAQLEKSRLLSDRFSAERPKGSFSTLEIQRTEQGDSAMYLCASSPSRSIEHEQYFGPGTRLTVT.

This clonotype showed up many times. This rearrangement joins TRBV20-1 to TRBJ1-5; D is unclear. The CDR3 has 15 residues. The V end was cut by 4 bases, the J end by 0 bases, with 13 bases between. CDR1 DFQATT and CDR2 SNEGSKA come from the germline V gene (reference sequence). The CDR3 DNA reads as TGCAGTGCTAAGGCCAACGGTTATAGCAATCAGCCCCAGCATTTT. Amino acids: CSAKANGYSNQPQHF.

This clonotype was seen repeatedly, ten times or more. This chain uses TRBV5-6 with TRBJ1-6, with D hard to call. V was cut by 1 base and J by 0 bases, with 11 bases left in between. Germline V CDR1 and CDR2: SGHDT, YYEEEE. CDR3 length equals 17 residues. The CDR3 loop is CASSLFGMSSYNSPLHF. The CDR3 region has the DNA TGTGCCAGCAGCTTGTTCGGGATGAGCTCCTATAATTCACCCCTCCACTTT.

V and J are TRBV6-2 or TRBV6-3 and TRBJ1-2, with 11 bases fitting TRBD1. V lost 6 bases and J lost 4; bases outside the gene matches: 10. CDR3 length equals 16 residues. Germline CDR1 reads MNHEY; CDR2 reads SVGEGT. The CDR3 here is CASSPGQGASRYGYTF. The CDR3 region has the DNA TGTGCCAGCAGCCCCGGACAGGGGGCCTCTCGCTATGGCTACACCTTC.

This clonotype has just a few counts. The chain carries TRBV15 and TRBJ2-3; D may be TRBD2 (7 bases). Trimming took off 0 bases at V and 1 base at J, with 11 bases between the two ends. Germline V gene lookup returns CDR1 LNHNV and CDR2 YYDKDF (reference sequence). The CDR3 is made up of 16 amino acids. The chain's CDR3 is CATSRDRGAGTDTQYF. DNA for the CDR3: TGTGCCACCAGCAGAGATCGGGGGGCCGGCACAGATACGCAGTATTTT.

This clonotype was counted at least ten times. J is TRBJ1-6 and V is TRBV5-6, with D uncertain. Trimming took off 0 bases at V and 6 bases at J, with 7 bases between the two ends. The CDR3 spans 14 residues. CDR1 SGHDT and CDR2 YYEEEE come from the germline V gene. The CDR3 coding sequence is TGTGCCAGCAGCTTGGTTGGGAGTAATTCACCCCTCCACTTT. Protein product: CASSLVGSNSPLHF.

This clonotype was counted many times. This chain uses TRBV18 with TRBJ2-5, with TRBD2 identical over 11 bases. CDR1 is KGHSH and CDR2 is LQKENI in the germline V gene. The trim removed 1 base at V and 7 bases at J, leaving 8 bases unmatched. The CDR3 length is 16 residues. This CDR3 is CASSPQGTSGWGTQYF. The CDR3 DNA sequence: TGTGCCAGCTCACCACAAGGGACTAGCGGTTGGGGGACCCAGTACTTC.

The rearrangement uses TRBV4-3 and TRBJ1-2, with D possibly TRBD1 on 6 matching bases. The CDR3 loop spans 11 amino acids. V was shortened by 11 bases and J by 6 bases, with 13 bases between the two germline ends. The germline CDR1 and CDR2 sequences are LGHNA and YSLEER. CDR3 sequence: CAAGGGNGYTF. CDR3 coding DNA: TGCGCCGCCGGGGGGGGCAATGGCTACACCTTC.

The genes are TRBV4-3 and TRBJ1-2, with D possibly TRBD1 on 5 matching bases. This CDR3 comprises 12 residues. The germline gives CDR1 LGHNA, CDR2 YSLEER. Trimming shortened V by 2 bases and J by 10 bases, and 11 bases separated the two germline ends. The DNA of the CDR3 is TGCGCCAGCAGCCAATATGGGGGAATCTACACCTTC. This sequence encodes CASSQYGGIYTF.

Only a few counts were recorded for this clonotype. This sequence joins TRBV24-1 and TRBJ2-5; D remains unclear. The germline CDR1 and CDR2 sequences are KGHDR and SFDVKD. Deletions cut 5 bases from V and 5 bases from J, with 11 bases between. The CDR3 contains 13 residues. The CDR3 is CATSGTFEETQYF. CDR3 DNA sequence: TGTGCCACCAGTGGTACGTTTGAGGAGACCCAGTACTTC.

This clonotype was picked up a small number of times. The chain combines TRBV4-2 with TRBJ2-3; the match to TRBD2 covers 15 bases. Trimming took 5 bases from V and 4 from J; bases not matched to a gene: 4. The CDR3 sequence is 16 residues long. Germline loops: CDR1 LGHNA, CDR2 YNFKEQ. Written as DNA, the CDR3 is TGTGCCAGCAGCTACCGGACTAGCGGGGGGGCAGATACGCAGTATTTT. Protein sequence: CASSYRTSGGADTQYF.

This clonotype has ten or more counts. The chain uses TRBV5-1 and TRBJ2-2; the D is unclear. Trimming took 2 bases from V and 4 from J, leaving 18 bases between them. Germline V gene data show CDR1 as SGHRS and CDR2 as YFSETQ. The CDR3 has 17 residues. CDR3 DNA sequence: TGCGCCAGCAGCTTAGGTACTGGGTCGGGCGTCACCGGGGAGCTGTTTTTT. Translating gives CASSLGTGSGVTGELFF.

The chain employs TRBV9 and TRBJ2-5, with TRBD2 matching 12 bases. With V trimmed by 0 bases and J by 7 bases, 13 bases remained unmatched. Germline V gene sequence: CDR1 SGDLS, CDR2 YYNGEE. This CDR3 has 18 residues. CDR3 region: CASSVAGGTSGPQGTQYF. CDR3 sequence (DNA): TGTGCCAGCAGCGTAGCTGGAGGGACTAGCGGGCCCCAGGGGACCCAGTACTTC.

In its sample, this clonotype was seen a few times. The chain combines TRBV6-5 with TRBJ1-5; D possibly corresponds to TRBD1 (6 bases). The CDR3 has 15 residues. The germline V and J ends were trimmed by 6 bases and 4 bases, with 16 bases remaining between them. Germline loops: CDR1 MNHEY, CDR2 SVGAGI. The CDR3 sequence: CASRPNGGLNQPQHF. CDR3 DNA: TGTGCCAGCAGGCCCAACGGGGGCTTGAATCAGCCCCAGCATTTT.

The chain employs TRBV7-2 and TRBJ2-1; no definite D call. Germline lookup yields CDR1 SGHTA and CDR2 FQGNSA. The V end lost 3 bases, the J end lost 10 bases, and 10 bases lay between the germline ends. This CDR3 spans 12 amino acids. The CDR3 here is CASSLYGEEQFF. The CDR3 nucleotides are TGTGCCAGCAGCTTGTACGGAGAAGAGCAGTTCTTC.

Ten or more counts support this clonotype. The genes are TRBV12-3 or TRBV12-4 and TRBJ1-2; 7 nucleotides align to TRBD1. With V trimmed by 6 bases and J by 0 bases, 4 bases remained unmatched. The CDR3 covers 14 residues. The DNA of the CDR3 is TGTGCCAGCAGCCAGACAGGGACTAACTATGGCTACACCTTC. Its translation: CASSQTGTNYGYTF.

The chain couples TRBV6-2 or TRBV6-3 to TRBJ1-5; TRBD1 agrees at 7 bases. From germline, CDR1 is MNHEY and CDR2 SVGEGT. This CDR3 contains 13 residues. Trimming removed 6 bases from V and 6 bases from J; junction bases left unmatched: 5. This CDR3 is CASSRQGSQPQHF. CDR3 in DNA: TGTGCCAGCAGCAGACAGGGCTCTCAGCCCCAGCATTTT.

This chain connects TRBV19 to TRBJ2-5, with TRBD1 as a possible D gene (5 bases). Germline loops: CDR1 LNHDA, CDR2 SQIVND (reference sequence). V gave up 7 bases and J gave up 3 bases, with 9 bases separating them. This CDR3 has 12 residues. The CDR3 DNA is TGTGCCAGTAAAGGGGAAAAAGAGACCCAGTACTTC. Its translation: CASKGEKETQYF.

The chain uses TRBV2 and TRBJ2-5; weak D call: TRBD1 (7 bases). Trimming took off 3 bases at V and 7 bases at J, with 21 bases between the two ends. CDR1 SNHLY and CDR2 FYNNEI come from the germline V gene. The CDR3 has 16 amino acids. The CDR3 DNA reads TGTGCCAGCAGTGAGATTAGGGACAGCCGGGGGTCGACCCAGTACTTC. Its protein product is CASSEIRDSRGSTQYF.

CDR3 in DNA: TGTGCCAGCACCATTGGCTCTTTTCGGAATGAGCAGTTCTTC. As protein: CASTIGSFRNEQFF. The rearrangement uses TRBV12-3 or TRBV12-4 and TRBJ2-1, with unresolved D. V was trimmed by 7 bases and J by 7 bases, leaving 17 bases between them. CDR3 length: 14 amino acids.

This clonotype has only a few counts. J is TRBJ1-2 and V is TRBV29-1; D is possibly TRBD1 (5 bases). Germline V gives CDR1 SQVTM, CDR2 ANQGSEA. Trimming shortened V by 4 bases and J by 8 bases, and 14 bases separated the two germline ends. This CDR3 is built from 12 residues. The CDR3 DNA sequence: TGCAGCGTTGTCCAGGGTGAATTCGGCTACACCTTC. Its translation is CSVVQGEFGYTF. Full variable domain (outside the CDR3, taken from reference TRBV29-1 and TRBJ1-2): SAVISQKPSRDICQRGTSLTIQCQVDSQVTMMFWYRQQPGQSLTLIATANQGSEATYESGFVIDKFPISRPNLTFSTLTVSNMSPEDSSIYLCSVVQGEFGYTFGSGTRLTVV.

The chain combines TRBV7-2 with TRBJ1-2; 7 bases line up with TRBD1. This CDR3 is built from 17 residues. With 2 bases clipped from V and 4 bases from J, the junction kept 13 bases outside the gene matches. Germline V gives CDR1 SGHTA, CDR2 FQGNSA. In DNA, the CDR3 is TGTGCCAGCAGCTTACCCCCATTCCGGACAGGATCCTATGGCTACACCTTC. Translation gives CASSLPPFRTGSYGYTF.

There are a few counts of this clonotype. The chain employs TRBV5-1 and TRBJ2-1, with TRBD1 matching over 8 bases. Germline CDR1 reads SGHRS; CDR2 reads YFSETQ. J lost 9 bases, V lost 4 bases, and 3 bases had no gene match. This CDR3 has 12 residues. The CDR3 bases are TGCGCCAGCAGCCGGGACAGGAGTGAGCAGTTCTTC. Translated, it gives CASSRDRSEQFF.